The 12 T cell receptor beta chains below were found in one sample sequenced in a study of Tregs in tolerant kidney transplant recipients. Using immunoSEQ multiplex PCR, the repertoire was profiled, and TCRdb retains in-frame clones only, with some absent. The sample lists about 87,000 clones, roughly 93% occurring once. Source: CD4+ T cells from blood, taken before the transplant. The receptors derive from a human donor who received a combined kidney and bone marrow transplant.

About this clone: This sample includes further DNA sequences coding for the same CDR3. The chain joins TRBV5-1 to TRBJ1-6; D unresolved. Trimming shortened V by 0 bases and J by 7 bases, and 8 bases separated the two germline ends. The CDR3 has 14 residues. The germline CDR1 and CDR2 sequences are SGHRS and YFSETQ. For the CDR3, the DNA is TGCGCCAGCAGCTTGGACGCAGGAAATTCACCCCTCCACTTT. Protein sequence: CASSLDAGNSPLHF. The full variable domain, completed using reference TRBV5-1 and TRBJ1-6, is KAGVTQTPRYLIKTRGQQVTLSCSPISGHRSVSWYQQTPGQGLQFLFEYFSETQRNKGNFPGRFSGRQFSNSRSEMNVSTLELGDSALYLCASSLDAGNSPLHFGNGTRLTVT.

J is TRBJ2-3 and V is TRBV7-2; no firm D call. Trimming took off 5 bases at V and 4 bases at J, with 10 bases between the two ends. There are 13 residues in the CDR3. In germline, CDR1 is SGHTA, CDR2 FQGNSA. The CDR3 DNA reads TGTGCCAGCAGCCCCCAGTCCCCAGATACGCAGTATTTT. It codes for CASSPQSPDTQYF.

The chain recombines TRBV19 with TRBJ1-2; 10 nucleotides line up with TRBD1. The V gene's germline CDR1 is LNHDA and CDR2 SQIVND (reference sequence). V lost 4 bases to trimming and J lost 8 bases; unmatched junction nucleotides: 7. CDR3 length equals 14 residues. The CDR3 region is CASSNRDRGFGYTF. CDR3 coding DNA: TGTGCCAGTAGTAACCGGGACAGGGGTTTCGGCTACACCTTC. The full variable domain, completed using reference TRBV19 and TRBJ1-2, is DGGITQSPKYLFRKEGQNVTLSCEQNLNHDAMYWYRQDPGQGLRLIYYSQIVNDFQKGDIAEGYSVSREKKESFPLTVTSAQKNPTAFYLCASSNRDRGFGYTFGSGTRLTVV.

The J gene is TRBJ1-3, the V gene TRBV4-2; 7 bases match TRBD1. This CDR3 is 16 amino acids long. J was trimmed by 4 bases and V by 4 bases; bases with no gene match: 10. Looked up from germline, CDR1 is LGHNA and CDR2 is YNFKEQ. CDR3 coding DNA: TGTGCCAGCAGCCGGGCCTTGCAGGGGGTAGGAAACACCATATATTTT. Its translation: CASSRALQGVGNTIYF.

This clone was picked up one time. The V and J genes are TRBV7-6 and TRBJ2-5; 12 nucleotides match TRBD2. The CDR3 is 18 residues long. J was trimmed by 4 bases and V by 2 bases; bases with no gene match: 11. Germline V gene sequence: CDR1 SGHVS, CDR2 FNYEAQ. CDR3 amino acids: CASSLLASGGARGETQYF. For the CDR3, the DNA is TGTGCCAGCAGCTTATTGGCTAGCGGGGGGGCCAGGGGAGAGACCCAGTACTTC. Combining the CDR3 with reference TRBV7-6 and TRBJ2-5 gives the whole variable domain GAGVSQSPRYKVTKRGQDVALRCDPISGHVSLYWYRQALGQGPEFLTYFNYEAQQDKSGLPNDRFSAERPEGSISTLTIQRTEQRDSAMYRCASSLLASGGARGETQYFGPGTRLLVL.

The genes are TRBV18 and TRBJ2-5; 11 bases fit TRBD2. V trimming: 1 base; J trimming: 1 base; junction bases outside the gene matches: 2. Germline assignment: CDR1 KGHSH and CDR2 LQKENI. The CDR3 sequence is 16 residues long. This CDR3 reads CASSPLAGGPQETQYF. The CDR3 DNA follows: TGTGCCAGCTCACCACTAGCGGGAGGGCCCCAAGAGACCCAGTACTTC.

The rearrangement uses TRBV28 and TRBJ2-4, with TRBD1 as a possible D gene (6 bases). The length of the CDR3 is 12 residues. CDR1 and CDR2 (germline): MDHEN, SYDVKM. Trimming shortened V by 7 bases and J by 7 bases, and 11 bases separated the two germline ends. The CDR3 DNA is TGTGCCAGCACCCGACAGGCGAACATTCAGTACTTC. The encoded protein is CASTRQANIQYF.

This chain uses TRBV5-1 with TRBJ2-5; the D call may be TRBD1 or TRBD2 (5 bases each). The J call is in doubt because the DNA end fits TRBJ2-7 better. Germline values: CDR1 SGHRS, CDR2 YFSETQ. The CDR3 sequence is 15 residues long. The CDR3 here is CASSLGVLGAYEQYF. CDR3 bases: TGCGCCAGCAGCTTGGGAGTTCTGGGGGCCTACGAGCAGTACTTC.

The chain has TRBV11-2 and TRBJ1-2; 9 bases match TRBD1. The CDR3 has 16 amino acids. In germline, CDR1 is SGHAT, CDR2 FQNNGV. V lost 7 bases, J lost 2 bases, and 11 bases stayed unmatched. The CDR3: CASTKTGTGWNYGYTF. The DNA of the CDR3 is TGTGCCAGCACCAAAACCGGGACAGGGTGGAACTATGGCTACACCTTC. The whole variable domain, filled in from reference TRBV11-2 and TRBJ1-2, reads EAGVAQSPRYKIIEKRQSVAFWCNPISGHATLYWYQQILGQGPKLLIQFQNNGVVDDSQLPKDRFSAERLKGVDSTLKIQPAKLEDSAVYLCASTKTGTGWNYGYTFGSGTRLTVV.

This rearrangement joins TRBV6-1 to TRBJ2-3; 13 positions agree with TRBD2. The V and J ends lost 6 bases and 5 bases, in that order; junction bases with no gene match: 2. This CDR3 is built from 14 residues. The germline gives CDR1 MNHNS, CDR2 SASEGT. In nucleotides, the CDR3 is TGTGCCAGCAGGACTAGCGGGGGGAGAGATACGCAGTATTTT. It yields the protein CASRTSGGRDTQYF.

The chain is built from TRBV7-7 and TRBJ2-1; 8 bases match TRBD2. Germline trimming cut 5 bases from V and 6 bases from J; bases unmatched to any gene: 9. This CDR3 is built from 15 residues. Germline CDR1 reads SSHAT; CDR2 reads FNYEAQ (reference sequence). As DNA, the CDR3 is TGTGCCAGCAGCGTAGATGCCGGGACTAGCAATGAGCAGTTCTTC. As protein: CASSVDAGTSNEQFF.

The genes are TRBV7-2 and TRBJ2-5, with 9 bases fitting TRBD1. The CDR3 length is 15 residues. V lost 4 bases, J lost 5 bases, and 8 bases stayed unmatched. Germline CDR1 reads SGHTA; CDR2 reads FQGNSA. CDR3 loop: CASSSAGQGFETQYF. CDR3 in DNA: TGTGCCAGCAGCTCAGCGGGACAGGGATTTGAGACCCAGTACTTC.